This T cell receptor (beta chain) emerged from a study of cytomegalovirus exposure and HLA in healthy donors (dated by TCRdb to the late 2010s). As for the study more broadly: According to a later analysis, one platform produced both the 120 validation repertoires and the roughly 650 repertoires of the first cohort. The study combined high-throughput TCR immunosequencing, statistical association of individual TCRs with disease status, and machine learning to predict cytomegalovirus infection status. Along with the approximately 650-subject first cohort, a separate validation cohort of over a hundred different subjects was used. The study was designed to test whether signatures of past pathogen exposure could be identified by cataloging public T cell receptors. The paper's findings and limits, for the study overall: A later analysis found that TCRs clustered in the first cohort also tended to co-occur in the 100 to 150 validation repertoires, with approximately 93% of cluster scores above 0. A few of the identified cytomegalovirus-associated TCR beta chains were confirmed in vitro to be specific for cytomegalovirus antigens. A later analysis lacked HLA typing for the validation cohort, so it scored co-occurrence in that cohort across all 120 or so repertoires. A total of 164 TCR beta chains were listed by the study as associated with cytomegalovirus. Cytomegalovirus status was reported to be diagnosed by the classifier with high specificity and sensitivity in both the original and validation cohorts. It was suggested by the authors that the approach could potentially be generalized to other disease states and immunological phenotypes. While some public TCRs were present in many individuals, most TCR sequences turned up only very rarely across donors.

The germline V gene encodes CDR1 SGHNT and CDR2 YYREEE (reference sequence). V gives up 1 base and J gives up 3 bases, and the segment between their germline ends measures 11 bases. Its CDR3 holds 15 amino acids, cysteine through phenylalanine. Of the read, only the CDR3 DNA is kept; its 45 bases are in frame from base 1. The donors were included in the validation cohort of over a hundred subjects, a group kept apart from the roughly 670-subject first cohort. The library was built by means of the immunoSEQ multiplex PCR assay. The paper's processing steps were these. To diagnose cytomegalovirus status from the catalog of TCR beta chain sequences, a statistical classification framework was built. What TCRdb holds here is the immuneACCESS table cut down to in-frame rearrangements. Part of the clones is not present; checked against another copy, under half of the missing clones reflect an unresolved V gene, and the others are unexplained. V, J and clone size reflect that table, while D and trimming were determined from the DNA. The table for this sample lists about 360,000 clones; 70% to 90% of them were counted only once. The ten largest account for under 0.95% of the sample.

With respect to this clone: No cognate antigen has been identified for it. Base qualities are not provided; no much larger clone lies one nucleotide away.

The chain is assembled from TRBV5-4 and TRBJ2-1, and perhaps TRBD1 as D gene, on 5 matching bases. The source of this sequence is a woman younger than 30 in good health and CMV-seronegative. The sequenced sample consisted of PBMCs. The DNA reads TGTGCCAGCAGCTTGCGCCCTACAGGCTACAATGAGCAGTTCTTC. It translates as CASSLRPTGYNEQFF.